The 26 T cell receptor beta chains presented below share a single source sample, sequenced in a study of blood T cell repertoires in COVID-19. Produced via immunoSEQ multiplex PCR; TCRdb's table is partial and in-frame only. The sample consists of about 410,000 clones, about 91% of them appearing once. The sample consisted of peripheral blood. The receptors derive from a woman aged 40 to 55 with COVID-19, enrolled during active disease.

This chain's CDR3 is CASTPDTSPDYGYTF. The CDR3 bases are TGTGCCAGCACCCCGGACACTTCTCCCGACTATGGCTACACCTTC. This chain links TRBV6-6 with TRBJ1-2, with TRBD1 as a possible D gene (5 bases). The CDR3 has 15 residues. The germline V gene has CDR1 MNHNY and CDR2 SVGAGI (reference sequence). The V gene lost 7 bases and the J gene lost 3 bases, with 18 bases spanning the gap.

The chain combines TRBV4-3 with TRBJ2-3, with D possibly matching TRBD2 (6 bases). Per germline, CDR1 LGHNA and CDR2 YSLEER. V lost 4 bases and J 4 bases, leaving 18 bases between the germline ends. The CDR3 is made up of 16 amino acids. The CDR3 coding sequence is TGCGCCAGCAGCCCCCTAAACCTCGGGAGCGCAGATACGCAGTATTTT. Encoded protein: CASSPLNLGSADTQYF.

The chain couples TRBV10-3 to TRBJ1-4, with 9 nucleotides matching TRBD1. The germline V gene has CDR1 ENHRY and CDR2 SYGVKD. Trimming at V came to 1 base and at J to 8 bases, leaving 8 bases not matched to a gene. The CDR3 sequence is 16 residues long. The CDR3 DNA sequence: TGTGCCATCAGTGAGTACCGGACAGGGGAGAAAGAAAAACTGTTTTTT. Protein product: CAISEYRTGEKEKLFF.

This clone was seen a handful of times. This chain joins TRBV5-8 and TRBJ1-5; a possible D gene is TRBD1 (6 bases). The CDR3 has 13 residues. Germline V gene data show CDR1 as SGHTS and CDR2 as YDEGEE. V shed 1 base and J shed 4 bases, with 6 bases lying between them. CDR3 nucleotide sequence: TGTGCCAGCAGCTTGACAGGGAATCAGCCCCAGCATTTT. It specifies CASSLTGNQPQHF. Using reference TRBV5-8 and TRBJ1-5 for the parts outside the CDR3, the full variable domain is EAGVTQSPTHLIKTRGQQATLRCSPISGHTSVYWYQQALGLGLQFLLWYDEGEERNRGNFPPRFSGRQFPNYSSELNVNALELEDSALYLCASSLTGNQPQHFGDGTRLSIL.

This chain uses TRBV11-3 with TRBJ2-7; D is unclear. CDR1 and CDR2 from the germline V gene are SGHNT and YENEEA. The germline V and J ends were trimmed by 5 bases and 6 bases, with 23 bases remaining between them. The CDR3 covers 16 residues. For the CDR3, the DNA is TGTGCCAGCAGCCCGAGAGGTGGGTGGATGGAAGGCGAGCAGTACTTC. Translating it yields CASSPRGGWMEGEQYF. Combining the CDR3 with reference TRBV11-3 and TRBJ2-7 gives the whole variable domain EAGVVQSPRYKIIEKKQPVAFWCNPISGHNTLYWYLQNLGQGPELLIRYENEEAVDDSQLPKDRFSAERLKGVDSTLKIQPAELGDSAVYLCASSPRGGWMEGEQYFGPGTRLTVT.

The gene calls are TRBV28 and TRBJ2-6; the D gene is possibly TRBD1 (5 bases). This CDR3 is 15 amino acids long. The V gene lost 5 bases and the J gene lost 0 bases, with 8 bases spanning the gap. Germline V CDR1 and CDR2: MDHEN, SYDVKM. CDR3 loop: CASSPTVSGANVLTF. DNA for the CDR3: TGTGCCAGCAGTCCGACAGTCTCTGGGGCCAACGTCCTGACTTTC.

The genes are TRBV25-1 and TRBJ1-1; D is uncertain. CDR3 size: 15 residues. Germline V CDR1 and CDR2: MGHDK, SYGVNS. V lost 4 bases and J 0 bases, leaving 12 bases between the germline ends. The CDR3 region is CASSGWEAMNTEAFF. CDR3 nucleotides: TGTGCCAGCAGTGGATGGGAGGCCATGAACACTGAAGCTTTCTTT.

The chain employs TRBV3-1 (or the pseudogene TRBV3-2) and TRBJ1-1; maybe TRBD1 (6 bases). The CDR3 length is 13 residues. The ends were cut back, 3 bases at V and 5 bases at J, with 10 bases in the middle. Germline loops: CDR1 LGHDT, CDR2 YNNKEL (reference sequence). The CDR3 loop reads CASSQGARTEAFF. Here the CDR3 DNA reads TGTGCCAGCAGCCAGGGGGCGCGAACTGAAGCTTTCTTT.

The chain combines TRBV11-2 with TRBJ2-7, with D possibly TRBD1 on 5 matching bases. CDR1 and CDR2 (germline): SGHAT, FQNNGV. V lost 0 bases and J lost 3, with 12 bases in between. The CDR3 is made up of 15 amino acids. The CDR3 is CASSLEGATHYEQYF. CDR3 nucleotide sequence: TGTGCCAGCAGCTTAGAAGGGGCTACACACTACGAGCAGTACTTC.

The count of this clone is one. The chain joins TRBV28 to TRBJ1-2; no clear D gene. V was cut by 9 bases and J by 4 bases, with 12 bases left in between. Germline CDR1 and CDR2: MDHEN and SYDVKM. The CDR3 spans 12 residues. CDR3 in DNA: TGTGCCAGTACCGACAACACCTATGGCTACACCTTC. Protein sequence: CASTDNTYGYTF.

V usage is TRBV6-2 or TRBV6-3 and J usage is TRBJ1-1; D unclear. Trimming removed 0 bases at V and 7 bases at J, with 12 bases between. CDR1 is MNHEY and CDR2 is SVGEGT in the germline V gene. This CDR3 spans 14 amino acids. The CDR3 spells CASSYSIALGEAFF. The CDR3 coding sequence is TGTGCCAGCAGTTACTCGATCGCGCTCGGTGAAGCTTTCTTT.

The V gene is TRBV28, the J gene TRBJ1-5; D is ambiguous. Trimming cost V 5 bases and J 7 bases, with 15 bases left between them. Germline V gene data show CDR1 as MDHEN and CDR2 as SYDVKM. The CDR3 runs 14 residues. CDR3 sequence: CASSPPMARQPQHF. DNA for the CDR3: TGTGCCAGCAGTCCTCCCATGGCCAGGCAGCCCCAGCATTTT.

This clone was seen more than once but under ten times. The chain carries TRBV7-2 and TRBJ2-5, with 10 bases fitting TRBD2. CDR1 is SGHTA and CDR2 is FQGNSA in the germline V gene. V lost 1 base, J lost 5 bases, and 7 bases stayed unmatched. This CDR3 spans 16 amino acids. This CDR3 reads CASSLGSGRGEETQYF. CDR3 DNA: TGTGCCAGCAGCTTAGGGAGCGGGAGGGGGGAGGAGACCCAGTACTTC. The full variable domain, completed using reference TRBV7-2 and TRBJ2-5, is GAGVSQSPSNKVTEKGKDVELRCDPISGHTALYWYRQSLGQGLEFLIYFQGNSAPDKSGLPSDRFSAERTGGSVSTLTIQRTQQEDSAVYLCASSLGSGRGEETQYFGPGTRLLVL.

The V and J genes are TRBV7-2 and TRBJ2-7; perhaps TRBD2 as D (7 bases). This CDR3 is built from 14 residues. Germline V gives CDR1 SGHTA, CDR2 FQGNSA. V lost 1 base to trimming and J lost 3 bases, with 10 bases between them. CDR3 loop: CASSLGRGRYEQYF. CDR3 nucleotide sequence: TGTGCCAGCAGCTTAGGGCGGGGGCGCTACGAGCAGTACTTC.

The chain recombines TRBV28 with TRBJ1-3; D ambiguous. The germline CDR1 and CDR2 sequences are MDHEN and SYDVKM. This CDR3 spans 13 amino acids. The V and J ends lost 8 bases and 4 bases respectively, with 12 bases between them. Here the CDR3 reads CASLDEVGNTIYF. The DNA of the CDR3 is TGTGCCAGCCTTGACGAGGTCGGAAACACCATATATTTT.

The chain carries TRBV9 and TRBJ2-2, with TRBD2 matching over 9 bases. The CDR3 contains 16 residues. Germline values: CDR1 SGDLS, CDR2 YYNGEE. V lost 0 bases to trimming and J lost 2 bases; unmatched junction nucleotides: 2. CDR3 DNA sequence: TGTGCCAGCAGCGTAGAAGCGGGGGGTAACACCGGGGAGCTGTTTTTT. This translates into CASSVEAGGNTGELFF.

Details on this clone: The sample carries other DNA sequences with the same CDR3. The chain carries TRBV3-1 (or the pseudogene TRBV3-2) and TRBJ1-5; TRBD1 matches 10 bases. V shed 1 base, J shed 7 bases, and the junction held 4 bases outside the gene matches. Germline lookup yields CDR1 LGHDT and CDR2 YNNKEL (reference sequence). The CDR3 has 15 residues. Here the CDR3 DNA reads TGTGCCAGCAGCCAAGGGGACAGGGGACGACAGCCCCAGCATTTT. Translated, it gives CASSQGDRGRQPQHF.

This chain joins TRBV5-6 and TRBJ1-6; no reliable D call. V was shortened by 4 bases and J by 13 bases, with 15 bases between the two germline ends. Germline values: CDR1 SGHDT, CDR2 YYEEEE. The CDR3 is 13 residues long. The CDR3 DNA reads TGTGCCAGCAGCGTGACGCAAGACATTCCCCTCCACTTT. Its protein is CASSVTQDIPLHF.

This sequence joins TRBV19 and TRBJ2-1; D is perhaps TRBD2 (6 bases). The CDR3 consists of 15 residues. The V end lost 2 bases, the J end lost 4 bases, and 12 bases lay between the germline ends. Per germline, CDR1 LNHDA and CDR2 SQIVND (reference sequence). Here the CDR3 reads CASSITGTPYNEQFF. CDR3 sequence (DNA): TGTGCCAGTAGTATAACCGGGACTCCTTACAATGAGCAGTTCTTC.

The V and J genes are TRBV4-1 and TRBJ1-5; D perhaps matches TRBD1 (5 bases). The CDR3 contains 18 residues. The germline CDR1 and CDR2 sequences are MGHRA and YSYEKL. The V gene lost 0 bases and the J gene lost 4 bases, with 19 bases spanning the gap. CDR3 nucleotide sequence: TGCGCCAGCAGCCAAGATCTTCAGCAGGGCGTAACAAATCAGCCCCAGCATTTT. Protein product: CASSQDLQQGVTNQPQHF.

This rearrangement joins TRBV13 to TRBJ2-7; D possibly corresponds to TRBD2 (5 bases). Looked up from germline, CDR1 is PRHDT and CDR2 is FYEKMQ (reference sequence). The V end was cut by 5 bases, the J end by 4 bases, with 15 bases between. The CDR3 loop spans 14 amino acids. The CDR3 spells CASSRTTGEYEQYF. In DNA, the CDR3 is TGTGCCAGCAGCCGCACTACCGGGGAATACGAGCAGTACTTC.

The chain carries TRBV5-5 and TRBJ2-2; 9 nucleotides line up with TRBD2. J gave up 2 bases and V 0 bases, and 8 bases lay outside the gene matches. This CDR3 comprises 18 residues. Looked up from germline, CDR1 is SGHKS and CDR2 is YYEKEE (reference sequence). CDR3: CASSLVFQRGANTGELFF. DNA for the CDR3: TGTGCCAGCAGCTTGGTATTCCAGCGGGGGGCCAACACCGGGGAGCTGTTTTTT.

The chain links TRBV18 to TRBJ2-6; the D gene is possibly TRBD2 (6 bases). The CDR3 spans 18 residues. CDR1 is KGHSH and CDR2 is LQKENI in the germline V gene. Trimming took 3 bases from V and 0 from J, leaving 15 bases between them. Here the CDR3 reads CASSPGTPWGSGANVLTF. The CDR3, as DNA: TGTGCCAGCTCACCGGGGACTCCATGGGGCTCTGGGGCCAACGTCCTGACTTTC.

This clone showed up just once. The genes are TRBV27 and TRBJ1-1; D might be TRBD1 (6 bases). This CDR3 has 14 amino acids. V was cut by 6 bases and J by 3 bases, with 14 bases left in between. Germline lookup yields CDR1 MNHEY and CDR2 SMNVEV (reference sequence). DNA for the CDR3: TGTGCCAGCAGCCCGGGGCGGGGGCACACTGAAGCTTTCTTT. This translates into CASSPGRGHTEAFF.

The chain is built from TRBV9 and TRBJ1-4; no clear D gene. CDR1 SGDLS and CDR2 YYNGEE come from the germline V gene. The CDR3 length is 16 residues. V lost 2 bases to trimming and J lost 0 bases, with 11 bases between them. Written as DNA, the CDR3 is TGTGCCAGCAGCGTCAGTCCCCAGACAACTAATGAAAAACTGTTTTTT. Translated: CASSVSPQTTNEKLFF.

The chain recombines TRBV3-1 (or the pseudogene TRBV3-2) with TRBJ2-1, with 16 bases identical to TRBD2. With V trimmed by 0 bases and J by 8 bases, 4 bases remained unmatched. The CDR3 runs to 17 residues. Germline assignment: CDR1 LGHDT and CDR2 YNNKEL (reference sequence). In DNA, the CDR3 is TGTGCCAGCAGCCAAGACCCGGGACTAGCGGGGGGGCATGAGCAGTTCTTC. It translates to CASSQDPGLAGGHEQFF.